This TCR beta chain stems from a study of CD8+ T cells in alopecia areata. General study results and limits: Mice showed TCR sharing more clearly than patients did, possibly owing to HLA. Scalp sequencing captures resident alphabeta T cells of normal skin too.

As the sequencing template, cDNA was produced by extracting RNA and reverse transcribing it. TCRdb's table, derived via immunoSEQ multiplex PCR, lists solely in-frame clones and lacks some. The repertoire holds 95,000 to 150,000 clones, with about 50% as singletons. Remarks on this clone: Its specificity is unknown. The same CDR3 is also encoded by other DNA sequences in this sample.

Germline CDR1 reads MGHRA; CDR2 reads YSYEKL. The CDR3 extends over 13 amino acids. V was trimmed by 1 base and J by 0 bases, leaving 3 bases between them. Those with alopecia areata gave lesional scalp punch biopsies and peripheral blood. Source material: NKG2D-low CD8+ T cells sorted from blood. This clonotype was sampled from a human donor with alopecia areata. This chain links TRBV4-1 with TRBJ1-1; D gene unclear. In DNA form, the CDR3 reads TGCGCCAGCAGCCAAGGGGTGAACACTGAAGCTTTCTTT. This gives the protein CASSQGVNTEAFF.